The text below deals with one TCR beta chain. This entry belongs to a study of regulatory T cells in long-lasting Graves disease. Time point defined: persistent/refractory GD, antithyroid drugs over 5 years with positive TRAb. Generation of the TCR library employed RNA extracted from PBMCs. Deletions cut 1 base from V and 3 bases from J, with 15 bases between. The CDR3 is made up of 16 amino acids. Germline V CDR1 and CDR2: KGHSH, LQKENI. CDR3 regions were amplified by Arm-PCR using iRepertoire HTBI primers to build TCR beta libraries. Original analysis: Overall, samples carried some 67 TRBV and some 15 TRBJ segments. A single record per CDR3 protein comes from TCRdb applying MiXCR to the multiplex PCR reads. The V and J calls follow TCRdb's processing rather than the paper's. This table holds 400,000 or so distinct CDR3 sequences, about a quarter found once.

The rearrangement uses TRBV18 and TRBJ1-1; perhaps TRBD1 as D (6 bases). This TCR came from a female donor with Graves disease. Specimen: peripheral blood mononuclear cells (PBMCs), collected when the disease was refractory, from a patient treated with antithyroid drugs. CDR3 residues: CASSPLGQSSHTEAFF. The CDR3 region has the DNA TGTGCCAGCTCACCACTGGGACAATCGTCACACACTGAAGCTTTCTTT.